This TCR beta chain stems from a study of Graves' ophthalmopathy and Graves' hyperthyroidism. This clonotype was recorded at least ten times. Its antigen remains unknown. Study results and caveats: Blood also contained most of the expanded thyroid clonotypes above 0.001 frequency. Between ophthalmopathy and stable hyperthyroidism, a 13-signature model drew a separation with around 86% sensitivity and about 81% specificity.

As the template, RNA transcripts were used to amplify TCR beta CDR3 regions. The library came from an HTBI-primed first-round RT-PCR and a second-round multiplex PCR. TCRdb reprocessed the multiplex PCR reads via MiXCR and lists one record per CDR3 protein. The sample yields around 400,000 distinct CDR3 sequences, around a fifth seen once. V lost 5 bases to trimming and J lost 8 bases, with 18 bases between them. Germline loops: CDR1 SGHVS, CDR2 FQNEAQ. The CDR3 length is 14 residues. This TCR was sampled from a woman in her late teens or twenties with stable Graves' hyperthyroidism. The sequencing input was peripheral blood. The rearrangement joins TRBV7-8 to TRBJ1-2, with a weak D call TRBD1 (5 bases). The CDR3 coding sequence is TGTGCCAGCAGCCAGCAAAGGGGATCGGAGGGCTACACCTTC. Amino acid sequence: CASSQQRGSEGYTF. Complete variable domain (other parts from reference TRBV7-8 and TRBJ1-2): GAGVSQSPRYKVAKRGQDVALRCDPISGHVSLFWYQQALGQGPEFLTYFQNEAQLDKSGLPSDRFFAERPEGSVSTLKIQRTQQEDSAVYLCASSQQRGSEGYTFGSGTRLTVV.